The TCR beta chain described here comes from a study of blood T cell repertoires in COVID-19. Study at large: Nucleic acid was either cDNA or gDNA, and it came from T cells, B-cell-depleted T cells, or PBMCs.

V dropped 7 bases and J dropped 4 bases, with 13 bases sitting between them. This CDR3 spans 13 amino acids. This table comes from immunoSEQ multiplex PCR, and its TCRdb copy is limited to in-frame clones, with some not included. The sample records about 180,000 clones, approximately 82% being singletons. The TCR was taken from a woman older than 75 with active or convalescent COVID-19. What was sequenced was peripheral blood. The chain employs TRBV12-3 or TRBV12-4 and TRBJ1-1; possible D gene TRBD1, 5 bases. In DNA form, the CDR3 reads TGTGCCAGCACCCTAGACCAGGGCACTGAAGCTTTCTTT. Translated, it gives CASTLDQGTEAFF.